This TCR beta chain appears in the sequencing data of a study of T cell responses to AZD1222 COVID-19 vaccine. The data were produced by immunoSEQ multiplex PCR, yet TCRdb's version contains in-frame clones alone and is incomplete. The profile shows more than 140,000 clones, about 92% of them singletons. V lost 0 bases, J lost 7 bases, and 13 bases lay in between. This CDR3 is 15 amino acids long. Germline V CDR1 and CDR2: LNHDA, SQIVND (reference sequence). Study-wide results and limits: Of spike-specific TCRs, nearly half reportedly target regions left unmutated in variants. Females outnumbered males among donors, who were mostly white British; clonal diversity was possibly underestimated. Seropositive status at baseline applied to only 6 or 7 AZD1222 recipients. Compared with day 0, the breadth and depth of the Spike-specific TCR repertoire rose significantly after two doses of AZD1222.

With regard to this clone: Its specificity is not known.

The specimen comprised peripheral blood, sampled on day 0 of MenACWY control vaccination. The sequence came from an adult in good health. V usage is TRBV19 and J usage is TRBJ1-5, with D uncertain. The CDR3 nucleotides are TGTGCCAGTAGTATAGAAGACACGCTCCGACAGCCCCAGCATTTT. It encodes CASSIEDTLRQPQHF.